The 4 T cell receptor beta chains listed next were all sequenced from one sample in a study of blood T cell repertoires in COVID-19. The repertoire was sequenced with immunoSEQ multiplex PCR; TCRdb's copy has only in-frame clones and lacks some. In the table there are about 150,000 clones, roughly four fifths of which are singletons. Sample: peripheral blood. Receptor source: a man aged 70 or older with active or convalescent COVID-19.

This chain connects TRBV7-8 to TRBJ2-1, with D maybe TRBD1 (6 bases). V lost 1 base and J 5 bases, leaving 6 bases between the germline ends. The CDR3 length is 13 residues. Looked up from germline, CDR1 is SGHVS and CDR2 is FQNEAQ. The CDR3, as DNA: TGTGCCAGCAGCTTAGGACAGGACAATGAGCAGTTCTTC. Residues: CASSLGQDNEQFF.

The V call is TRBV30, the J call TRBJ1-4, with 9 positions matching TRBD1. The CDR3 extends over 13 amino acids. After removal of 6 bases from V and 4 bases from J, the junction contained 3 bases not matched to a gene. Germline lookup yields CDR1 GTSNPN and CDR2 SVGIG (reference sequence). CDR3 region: CACGTGNNEKLFF. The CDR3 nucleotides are TGTGCCTGCGGGACAGGGAATAATGAAAAACTGTTTTTT.

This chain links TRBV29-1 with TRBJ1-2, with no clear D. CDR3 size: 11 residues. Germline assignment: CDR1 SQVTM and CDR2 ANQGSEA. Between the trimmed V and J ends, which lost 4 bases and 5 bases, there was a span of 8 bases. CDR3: CSVVEAYGYTF. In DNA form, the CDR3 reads TGCAGCGTTGTCGAGGCGTATGGCTACACCTTC.

The CDR3 reads CASSVDPGHYGYTF. CDR3 bases: TGTGCCAGCAGCGTAGATCCAGGGCACTATGGCTACACCTTC. This chain links TRBV9 with TRBJ1-2; maybe TRBD1 (5 bases). Germline lookup yields CDR1 SGDLS and CDR2 YYNGEE. CDR3 size: 14 residues. The V gene lost 0 bases and the J gene lost 3 bases, with 9 bases spanning the gap.